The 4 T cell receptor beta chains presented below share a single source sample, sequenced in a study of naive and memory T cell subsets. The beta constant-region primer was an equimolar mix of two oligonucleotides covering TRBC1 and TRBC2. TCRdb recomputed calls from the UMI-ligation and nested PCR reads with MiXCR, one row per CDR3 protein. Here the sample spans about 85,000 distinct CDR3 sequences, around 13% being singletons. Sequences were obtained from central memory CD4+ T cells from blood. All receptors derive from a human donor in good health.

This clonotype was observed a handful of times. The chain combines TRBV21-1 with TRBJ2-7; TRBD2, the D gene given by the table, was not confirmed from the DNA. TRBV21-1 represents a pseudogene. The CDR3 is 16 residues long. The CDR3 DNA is TGTGCCAGCAACCCTAAAAGGACTAGCGGGAACTACGAGCAGTACTTC. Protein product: CASNPKRTSGNYEQYF.

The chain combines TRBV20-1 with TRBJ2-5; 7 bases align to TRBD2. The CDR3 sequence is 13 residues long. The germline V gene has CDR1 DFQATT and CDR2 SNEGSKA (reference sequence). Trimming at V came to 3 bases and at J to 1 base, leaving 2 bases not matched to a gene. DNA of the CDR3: TGCAGTGCTAGGGCTAGCGGCCAAGAGACCCAGTACTTC. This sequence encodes CSARASGQETQYF.

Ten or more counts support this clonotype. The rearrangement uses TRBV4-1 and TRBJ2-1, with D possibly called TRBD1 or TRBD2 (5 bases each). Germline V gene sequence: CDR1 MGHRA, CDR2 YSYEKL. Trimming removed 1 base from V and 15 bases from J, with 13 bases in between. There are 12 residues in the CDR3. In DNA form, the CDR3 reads TGCGCCAGCAGCCAAGTCTTGGGGGTTCCGTTCTTC. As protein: CASSQVLGVPFF.

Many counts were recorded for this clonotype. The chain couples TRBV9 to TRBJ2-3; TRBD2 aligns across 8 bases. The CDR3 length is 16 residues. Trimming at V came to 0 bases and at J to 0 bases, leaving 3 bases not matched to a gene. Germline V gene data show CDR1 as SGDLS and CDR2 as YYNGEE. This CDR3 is CASSVELAASTDTQYF. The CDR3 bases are TGTGCCAGCAGCGTAGAACTAGCGGCTAGCACAGATACGCAGTATTTT.